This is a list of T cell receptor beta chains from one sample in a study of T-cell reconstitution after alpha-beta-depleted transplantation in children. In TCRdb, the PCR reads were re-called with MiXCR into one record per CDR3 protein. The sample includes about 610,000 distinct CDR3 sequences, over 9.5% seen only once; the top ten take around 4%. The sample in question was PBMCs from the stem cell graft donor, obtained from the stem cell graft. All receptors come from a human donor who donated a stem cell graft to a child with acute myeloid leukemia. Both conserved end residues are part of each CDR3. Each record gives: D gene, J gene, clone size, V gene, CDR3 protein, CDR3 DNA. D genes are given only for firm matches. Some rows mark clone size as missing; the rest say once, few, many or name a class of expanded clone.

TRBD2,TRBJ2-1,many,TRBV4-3,CASSQDFGSGSPDNEQFF,TGCGCCAGCAGCCAAGATTTCGGTAGCGGGAGTCCTGACAATGAGCAGTTCTTC
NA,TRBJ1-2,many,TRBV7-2,CASSTDKGHGYTF,TGTGCCAGCAGTACGGATAAGGGGCATGGCTACACCTTC
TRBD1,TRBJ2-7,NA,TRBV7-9,CASSFSGTARTVEYF,TGTGCCAGCAGCTTTTCCGGGACAGCCCGTACTGTGGAATACTTC
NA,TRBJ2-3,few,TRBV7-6,CASSANSWASDRTDTQYF,TGTGCCAGCAGCGCTAACTCGTGGGCTAGCGATCGCACAGATACGCAGTATTTT
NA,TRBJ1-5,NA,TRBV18,CASSPGFAVGLQHF,TGTGCCAGCTCACCAGGGTTTGCGGTGGGTCTCCAGCATTTT
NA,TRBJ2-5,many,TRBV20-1,CSASPIETQYF,TGCAGTGCTAGCCCCATTGAGACCCAGTACTTC
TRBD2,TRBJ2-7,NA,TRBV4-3,CASSRTLAGAGYEQYF,TGCGCCAGCAGCCGGACTCTAGCGGGAGCAGGCTACGAGCAGTACTTC
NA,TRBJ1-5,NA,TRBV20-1,CSASNPRGNQPQHF,TGCAGTGCTAGTAACCCCAGGGGCAATCAGCCCCAGCATTTT
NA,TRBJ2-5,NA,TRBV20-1,CSVEGSVNETQYF,TGCAGTGTGGAGGGCAGTGTGAATGAGACCCAGTACTTC
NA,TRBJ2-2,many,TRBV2,CASSEAYGASGELFF,TGTGCCAGCAGTGAAGCGTACGGGGCGAGCGGGGAGCTGTTTTTT
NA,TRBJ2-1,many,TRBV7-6,CASSSGEHAEQFF,TGTGCCAGCAGCTCCGGAGAGCACGCTGAGCAGTTCTTC
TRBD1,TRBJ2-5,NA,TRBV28,CASSRSGTGGETQYF,TGTGCCAGCAGTCGATCCGGGACAGGGGGGGAGACCCAGTACTTC
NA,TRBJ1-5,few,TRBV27,CASSPTEGWQPQHF,TGTGCCAGCAGTCCCACGGAAGGCTGGCAGCCCCAGCATTTT
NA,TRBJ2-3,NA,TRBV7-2,CASSPIFRGMNGTQYF,TGTGCCAGCAGCCCGATCTTCAGGGGCATGAATGGTACGCAGTATTTT
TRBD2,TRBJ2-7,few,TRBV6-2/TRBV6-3,CASRWTSGTYEQYF,TGTGCCAGCAGATGGACTAGCGGGACCTACGAGCAGTACTTC
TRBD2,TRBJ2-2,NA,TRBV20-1,CSARVRGEGSGELFF,TGCAGTGCTAGAGTCCGCGGGGAGGGGTCCGGGGAGCTGTTTTTT
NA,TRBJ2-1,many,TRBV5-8,CASSWDFSSYNEQFF,TGTGCCAGCAGCTGGGATTTTAGCTCCTACAATGAGCAGTTCTTC